The source of this T cell receptor (beta chain) is a study of blood T cell repertoires in COVID-19. Per the original data handling: Nucleated cell number was recorded as an estimate derived from reference gene primer amplification. TCRdb's table, derived via immunoSEQ multiplex PCR, lists solely in-frame clones and lacks some. V and J calls plus clone size are reproduced from that table; the DNA served to infer D and trimming. Here the sample spans 90,000 or so clones, over 75% being singletons. The source of this sequence is a man older than 75 with acute or convalescent COVID-19. Input material: peripheral blood.

The CDR3 region is CAWNRGNTEAFF. CDR3 nucleotides: TGTGCCTGGAATCGCGGGAACACTGAAGCTTTCTTT. V usage is TRBV30 and J usage is TRBJ1-1, with unresolved D. CDR3 length: 12 amino acids. V lost 4 bases to trimming and J lost 1 base, with 7 bases between them. CDR1 is GTSNPN, CDR2 SVGIG, per germline (reference sequence).